Detailed here is one T cell receptor beta chain. The sample belongs to a study of blood T cell repertoires in COVID-19. The wider study: Sample material is recorded as cDNA or gDNA derived from T cells, B-cell-depleted T cells, or PBMCs.

In terms of age and location, participants ranged from about 18 to 95 years and lived in about two dozen US areas. Within 2 weeks of study entry, exposed participants had contacted a PCR-confirmed or clinician-diagnosed COVID-19 case. Per germline, CDR1 SGHDN and CDR2 FVKESK. V lost 4 bases, J lost 4 bases, and 8 bases lay in between. This CDR3 spans 13 amino acids. Original analysis: Reference gene primer amplification gave nucleated cell count estimates. Generated by immunoSEQ multiplex PCR, the TCRdb table keeps only in-frame clones and is missing some. V and J calls and clone size come straight from that table; D and trimming were deduced from the DNA. The sample carries about 180,000 clones, about 80% recorded once.

The receptor was isolated from a man in his fifties or sixties who had been exposed to COVID-19. The specimen sequenced was PBMCs or T cells enriched from blood (not recorded which). This sequence joins TRBV14 and TRBJ1-5; no firm D call. The chain's CDR3 is CASSPSGNQPQHF. For the CDR3, the DNA is TGTGCCAGCAGCCCTTCGGGTAATCAGCCCCAGCATTTT.